This TCR beta chain was captured by sequencing in a study of T cell responses to AZD1222 COVID-19 vaccine. Method: immunoSEQ multiplex PCR; TCRdb's copy keeps in-frame clones and lacks some. The sample consists of 150,000 to 200,000 clones, about 93% of them appearing once. Pooled in the analysis were second doses at about 4 or about 12 weeks. Study-wide points: Close to half of all spike-specific TCRs reportedly target regions of the variants that are unmutated.

Only a few counts were recorded for this clone. The antigen remains unidentified. The CDR3 consists of 17 residues. After removal of 6 bases from V and 13 bases from J, the junction contained 23 bases not matched to a gene. Germline CDR1 is WNHNN and CDR2 is SYGVQD (reference sequence). This chain joins TRBV10-1 and TRBJ1-1; 10 bases agree with TRBD1. The input for sequencing was peripheral blood, taken 28 days after the second AZD1222 dose. The sequence came from an adult who received the AZD1222 COVID-19 vaccine. CDR3: CASRDDRGRDRTLKLFF. The CDR3 nucleotides read TGCGCCAGCAGAGATGACAGGGGGCGCGATAGAACACTGAAGCTTTTCTTT.